These 20 T cell receptor beta chains were sequenced from one sample in a study of blood T cell repertoires in COVID-19. Only in-frame clones appear in the TCRdb table, and some are missing; sequencing was by immunoSEQ multiplex PCR. The sample consists of some 7,600 clones, about 87% of them appearing once. Sequenced: peripheral blood. These receptors came from a human donor in a cohort sampled during active COVID-19.

This sequence joins TRBV19 and TRBJ2-3, with D possibly being TRBD1 (6 bases). CDR1 and CDR2 from the germline V gene are LNHDA and SQIVND (reference sequence). V was clipped by 1 base and J by 7 bases, with 12 bases between them. The CDR3 spans 14 residues. This CDR3 reads CASSIVRDIHTQYF. The CDR3 DNA sequence: TGTGCCAGTAGTATAGTCCGGGACATCCATACGCAGTATTTT. Full variable domain (remainder filled in from reference TRBV19 and TRBJ2-3): DGGITQSPKYLFRKEGQNVTLSCEQNLNHDAMYWYRQDPGQGLRLIYYSQIVNDFQKGDIAEGYSVSREKKESFPLTVTSAQKNPTAFYLCASSIVRDIHTQYFGPGTRLTVL.

The count of this clone is one. The chain links TRBV5-1 to TRBJ1-2, with 9 bases matching TRBD1. The CDR3 contains 14 residues. Germline CDR1 SGHRS, CDR2 YFSETQ. Unmatched junction bases numbered 5, after V lost 3 bases and J lost 5 bases. The CDR3 is CASSSTGGGYGYTF. The CDR3 DNA reads as TGCGCCAGCAGCTCTACAGGGGGCGGGTATGGCTACACCTTC.

This clone appeared a few times. The chain has TRBV29-1 and TRBJ1-1, with 9 nucleotides matching TRBD1. Per germline, CDR1 SQVTM and CDR2 ANQGSEA. This CDR3 is 13 amino acids long. With V trimmed by 6 bases and J by 6 bases, 8 bases remained unmatched. For the CDR3, the DNA is TGCAGCGTCCTGGGACAGGGTTATGCTGAAGCTTTCTTT. Amino acids: CSVLGQGYAEAFF. Filled out from reference TRBV29-1 and TRBJ1-1, the complete variable domain reads SAVISQKPSRDICQRGTSLTIQCQVDSQVTMMFWYRQQPGQSLTLIATANQGSEATYESGFVIDKFPISRPNLTFSTLTVSNMSPEDSSIYLCSVLGQGYAEAFFGQGTRLTVV.

V and J are TRBV27 and TRBJ2-7, with TRBD1 identical over 7 bases. This CDR3 has 15 residues. Germline loops: CDR1 MNHEY, CDR2 SMNVEV (reference sequence). Unmatched junction bases numbered 5, after V lost 3 bases and J lost 0 bases. This chain's CDR3 is CASSFTGATSYEQYF. The CDR3 DNA is TGTGCCAGCAGTTTCACAGGGGCCACCTCCTACGAGCAGTACTTC.

This chain uses TRBV28 with TRBJ1-1; tentative D call: TRBD1 (6 bases). The CDR3 has 13 residues. The V end was cut by 7 bases, the J end by 3 bases, with 12 bases between. The germline CDR1 and CDR2 sequences are MDHEN and SYDVKM. CDR3 region: CASIYQGHTEAFF. CDR3 coding DNA: TGTGCCAGCATATACCAGGGGCACACTGAAGCTTTCTTT.

V and J are TRBV9 and TRBJ2-1; 11 bases agree with TRBD2. The CDR3 extends over 16 amino acids. Trimming at V came to 3 bases and at J to 3 bases, leaving 5 bases not matched to a gene. The germline V gene has CDR1 SGDLS and CDR2 YYNGEE. CDR3 nucleotides: TGTGCCAGCAGCGCCTTTAGCGGGAGGGTCTACAATGAGCAGTTCTTC. Its translation is CASSAFSGRVYNEQFF.

V gene TRBV18 combines with J gene TRBJ1-2, with D perhaps TRBD1 (6 bases). The CDR3 runs to 15 residues. The V and J ends lost 2 bases and 1 base respectively, with 11 bases between them. Per the germline V gene, CDR1 is KGHSH and CDR2 is LQKENI. CDR3 loop: CASSPTGQINYGYTF. The CDR3 nucleotides are TGTGCCAGCTCACCAACGGGACAAATTAACTATGGCTACACCTTC.

This chain uses TRBV7-9 with TRBJ1-1; D call uncertain. V lost 6 bases and J 0 bases, leaving 8 bases between the germline ends. Germline CDR1 is SEHNR and CDR2 is FQNEAQ (reference sequence). The CDR3 length is 13 residues. The CDR3 DNA follows: TGTGCCAGCAGTCTCGACATGAACACTGAAGCTTTCTTT. Translating it yields CASSLDMNTEAFF.

The rearrangement links TRBV5-5 to TRBJ2-3, with 8 bases matching TRBD2. Germline V gives CDR1 SGHKS, CDR2 YYEKEE (reference sequence). The V and J ends lost 1 base and 2 bases, in that order; junction bases with no gene match: 12. CDR3 length: 18 residues. The CDR3 DNA sequence: TGTGCCAGCAGCTTGCGACTAGCGACCTCCCTCTTCACAGATACGCAGTATTTT. Its translation is CASSLRLATSLFTDTQYF.

The chain has TRBV7-8 and TRBJ2-5; 12 nucleotides match TRBD2. Germline CDR1 is SGHVS and CDR2 is FQNEAQ. V was clipped by 1 base and J by 5 bases; unmatched bases: 5. The CDR3 consists of 16 residues. The CDR3 coding sequence is TGTGCCAGCAGCTTAGTAGGACTAGCGGGATTGGAGACCCAGTACTTC. It codes for CASSLVGLAGLETQYF.

The chain joins TRBV29-1 to TRBJ1-1, with TRBD1 identical over 8 bases. The germline CDR1 and CDR2 sequences are SQVTM and ANQGSEA. CDR3 length: 13 amino acids. Germline trimming cut 5 bases from V and 0 bases from J; bases unmatched to any gene: 2. The CDR3, as DNA: TGCAGCGTTCGGGACAGGCTGAACACTGAAGCTTTCTTT. This encodes CSVRDRLNTEAFF. The entire variable domain, with the rest obtained from reference TRBV29-1 and TRBJ1-1, is as follows: SAVISQKPSRDICQRGTSLTIQCQVDSQVTMMFWYRQQPGQSLTLIATANQGSEATYESGFVIDKFPISRPNLTFSTLTVSNMSPEDSSIYLCSVRDRLNTEAFFGQGTRLTVV.

This clone was detected only once. The genes are TRBV13 and TRBJ2-2, with D uncertain. Between the trimmed V and J ends, which lost 0 bases and 6 bases, there was a span of 8 bases. This CDR3 contains 14 residues. From germline, CDR1 is PRHDT and CDR2 FYEKMQ (reference sequence). As DNA, the CDR3 is TGTGCCAGCAGCTTAGGTCCCCTCGCCGGGGAGCTGTTTTTT. It yields the protein CASSLGPLAGELFF. Full variable domain (rest looked up from reference TRBV13 and TRBJ2-2): AAGVIQSPRHLIKEKRETATLKCYPIPRHDTVYWYQQGPGQDPQFLISFYEKMQSDKGSIPDRFSAQQFSDYHSELNMSSLELGDSALYFCASSLGPLAGELFFGEGSRLTVL.

The J gene is TRBJ2-5, the V gene TRBV6-6; 13 bases are a match to TRBD2. The CDR3 extends over 20 amino acids. With V trimmed by 6 bases and J by 1 base, 17 bases remained unmatched. The germline V gene has CDR1 MNHNY and CDR2 SVGAGI (reference sequence). The CDR3 protein is CASSPRGLAGKWRTQETQYF. The CDR3 DNA follows: TGTGCCAGCAGCCCCCGGGGACTAGCGGGAAAATGGAGGACCCAAGAGACCCAGTACTTC.

The rearrangement uses TRBV11-2 and TRBJ2-3, with 9 bases lining up with TRBD2. Germline values: CDR1 SGHAT, CDR2 FQNNGV. The trim removed 5 bases at V and 0 bases at J, leaving 9 bases unmatched. This CDR3 is 17 amino acids long. CDR3 loop: CASSSGGPIISTDTQYF. Written as DNA, the CDR3 is TGTGCCAGCAGCAGCGGGGGGCCGATAATTAGCACAGATACGCAGTATTTT.

This clone appeared once. The chain employs TRBV6-1 and TRBJ2-5; 7 bases match TRBD1. The CDR3 is made up of 14 amino acids. CDR1 and CDR2 from the germline V gene are MNHNS and SASEGT. J lost 5 bases, V lost 2 bases, and 5 bases had no gene match. The CDR3 DNA reads as TGTGCCAGCAGTGAAACAGGGGCGCGGGAGACCCAGTACTTC. Translating it yields CASSETGARETQYF.

This clone was picked up one time. Here the CDR3 DNA reads TGCGCCAGCAGCTTGGTGTCGGGGACTAACTATGGCTACACCTTC. Residues: CASSLVSGTNYGYTF. The chain joins TRBV5-1 to TRBJ1-2; D uncertain. The length of the CDR3 is 15 residues. Germline values: CDR1 SGHRS, CDR2 YFSETQ. V was clipped by 0 bases and J by 0 bases, with 9 bases between them.

This chain connects TRBV3-1 (or the pseudogene TRBV3-2) to TRBJ2-7, with 9 bases matching TRBD2. V was clipped by 4 bases and J by 4 bases; unmatched bases: 11. There are 16 residues in the CDR3. Germline CDR1 reads LGHDT; CDR2 reads YNNKEL (reference sequence). The CDR3 DNA reads TGTGCCAGCAGCCTCCTGGCCAGCGGGAGGAGGTACGAGCAGTACTTC. Its protein is CASSLLASGRRYEQYF.

The chain joins TRBV27 to TRBJ2-7; 14 bases line up with TRBD2. This CDR3 is built from 16 residues. Germline V gives CDR1 MNHEY, CDR2 SMNVEV (reference sequence). V shed 4 bases, J shed 2 bases, and the junction held 4 bases outside the gene matches. The CDR3 loop is CASSSPGLAGAYEQYF. CDR3 sequence (DNA): TGTGCCAGCAGTTCACCGGGACTAGCGGGAGCCTACGAGCAGTACTTC.

In this sample, this clone turned up once. J is TRBJ2-3 and V is TRBV28; 11 bases are a match to TRBD2. J lost 3 bases, V lost 7 bases, and 6 bases had no gene match. The germline V gene has CDR1 MDHEN and CDR2 SYDVKM. This CDR3 is 15 amino acids long. In nucleotides, the CDR3 is TGTGCCAGCACCAAACTAGCGGGAGCTACAGATACGCAGTATTTT. Translated: CASTKLAGATDTQYF.

The chain couples TRBV5-1 to TRBJ2-7; the match to TRBD2 covers 7 bases. Germline trimming cut 1 base from V and 2 bases from J; bases unmatched to any gene: 3. CDR1 is SGHRS, CDR2 YFSETQ, per germline. The CDR3 spans 14 residues. The CDR3 DNA reads TGCGCCAGCAGCTTGTATGGGACTACCTACGAGCAGTACTTC. Translation gives CASSLYGTTYEQYF.